This record looks at one T cell receptor (beta chain) sequence and its context. Sequencing was performed with immunoSEQ multiplex PCR; in TCRdb, only in-frame clones are kept and a portion is missing. The sample shows 70,000 to 95,000 clones, approximately 97% of them seen only once. This CDR3 is built from 16 residues. Trimming removed 10 bases from V and 4 bases from J; junction bases left unmatched: 9. Germline lookup yields CDR1 SNHLY and CDR2 FYNNEI. This specimen belongs to a study of siplizumab effects on memory and regulatory T cells. This TCR was sampled from a human donor in good health. The sequencing input was naive CD4+ T cells sorted from blood. The rearrangement joins TRBV2 to TRBJ2-2, with 13 bases lining up with TRBD2. The CDR3 nucleotides read TGTGCCACACTGACTAGCGGGGGGACGTCCACCGGGGAGCTGTTTTTT. It encodes CATLTSGGTSTGELFF.